This T cell receptor (beta chain) originates from a study of shared clonotypes between healthy human individuals. Investigators spread the genomic DNA of each subset evenly over several immunoSEQ plates. Generated by immunoSEQ multiplex PCR, the TCRdb table keeps only in-frame clones and is missing some. The table lists over 2,000,000 clones, 80% to 95% of them singletons. Germline loops: CDR1 MNHNY, CDR2 SVGAGI (reference sequence). This CDR3 has 15 amino acids. V shed 5 bases and J 8 bases; nucleotides not matched to a gene: 12. The study, taken as a whole, reports: Naive CD4 clonotypes overlapped across a few donors at around 5%. Clonotypes shared by all four donors outscored non-shared clonotypes in generation probability.

To note about this clone: What it binds is not known.

Naive CD8 cells lacked CD45RO and underwent positive selection for CCR7, leaving out terminally differentiated effector memory CD45RA+ cells. What was sequenced was naive CD8+ T cells from PBMCs. V usage is TRBV6-6 and J usage is TRBJ1-2, with 9 bases lining up with TRBD1. The sequence was collected from a man between 18 and 29 years old in good health. Some clones in this sample may be carry-over from other donors' samples. This CDR3 is CASSRGRTGERGYTF. DNA of the CDR3: TGTGCCAGCAGTCGAGGGAGGACAGGGGAGAGGGGCTACACCTTC.